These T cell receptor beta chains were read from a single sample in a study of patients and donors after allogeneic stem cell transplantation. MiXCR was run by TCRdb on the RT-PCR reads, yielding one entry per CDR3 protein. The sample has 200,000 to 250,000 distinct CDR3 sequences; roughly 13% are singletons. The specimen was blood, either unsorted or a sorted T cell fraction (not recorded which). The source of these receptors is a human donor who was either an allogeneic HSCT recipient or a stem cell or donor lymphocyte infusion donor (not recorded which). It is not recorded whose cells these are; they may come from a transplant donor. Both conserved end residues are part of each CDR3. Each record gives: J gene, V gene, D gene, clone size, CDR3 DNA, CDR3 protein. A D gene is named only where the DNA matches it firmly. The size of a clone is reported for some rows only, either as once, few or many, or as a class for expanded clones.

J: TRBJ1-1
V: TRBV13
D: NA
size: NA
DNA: TGTGCCAGCAGTTCGAGGGCCCCGAACACTGAAGCTTTCTTT
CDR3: CASSSRAPNTEAFF

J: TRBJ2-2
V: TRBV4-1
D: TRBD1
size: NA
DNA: TGCGCCAGCAGCCAATATACTCCGGGACAGATACCATCTTCGAACACCGGGGAGCTGTTTTTT
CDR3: CASSQYTPGQIPSSNTGELFF

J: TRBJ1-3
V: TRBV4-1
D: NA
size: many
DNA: TGCGCCAGCAGCCAGGGGGGGACCGTTGGAAACACCATATATTTT
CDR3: CASSQGGTVGNTIYF

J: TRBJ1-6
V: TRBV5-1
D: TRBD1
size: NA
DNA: TGCGCCAGCAGCTCGGACAGGGGATACTCACCCCTCCACTTT
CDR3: CASSSDRGYSPLHF

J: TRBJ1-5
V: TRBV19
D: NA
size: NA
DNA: TGTGCCAGTAGTTGGGATGCCGGGCGGCTTAGCAATCAGCCCCAGCATTTT
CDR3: CASSWDAGRLSNQPQHF

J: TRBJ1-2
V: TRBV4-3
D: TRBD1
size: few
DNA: TGCGCCAGCAGCCCGGCTCAGACAGGGTATAATTACTATGGCTACACCTTC
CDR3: CASSPAQTGYNYYGYTF

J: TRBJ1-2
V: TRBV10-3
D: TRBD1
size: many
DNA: TGTGCCATCACCGGGGACAGAGAAAGCTATGGCTACACCTTC
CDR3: CAITGDRESYGYTF

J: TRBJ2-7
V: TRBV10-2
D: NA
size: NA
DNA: TGCGCCAGCAGTGGCACAAGCAAACCCGGCTACGAGCAGTACTTC
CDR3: CASSGTSKPGYEQYF

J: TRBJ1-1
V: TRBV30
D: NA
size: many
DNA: TGTGCCTGGAGTGTATGGGGTGTGAAGGACACTGAAGCTTTCTTT
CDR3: CAWSVWGVKDTEAFF

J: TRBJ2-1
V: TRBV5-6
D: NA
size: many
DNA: TGTGCCAGCAGCTTACCAGACAGATACAATGAGCAGTTCTTC
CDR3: CASSLPDRYNEQFF

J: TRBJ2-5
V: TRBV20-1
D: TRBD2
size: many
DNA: TGCAGTGCTAGCCAAATCGGGGTAGCGGGTGAGACCCAGTACTTC
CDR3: CSASQIGVAGETQYF

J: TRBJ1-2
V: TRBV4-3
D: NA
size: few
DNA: TGCGCCAGCAGCCGGGGGGGGCAGGGCTATGGCTACACCTTC
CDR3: CASSRGGQGYGYTF

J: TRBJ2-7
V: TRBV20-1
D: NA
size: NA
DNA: TGCAGTGGCGCGGGCCGGGCGGGCTACGAGCAGTACTTC
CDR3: CSGAGRAGYEQYF

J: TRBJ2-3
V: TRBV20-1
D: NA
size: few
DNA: TGCAGTGCCAGGACCCACGGGGATACGCAGTATTTT
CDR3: CSARTHGDTQYF

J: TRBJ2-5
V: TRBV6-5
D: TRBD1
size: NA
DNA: TGTGCCAGCAGTTACACGGGACAGTACCAAGAGACCCAGTACTTC
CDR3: CASSYTGQYQETQYF

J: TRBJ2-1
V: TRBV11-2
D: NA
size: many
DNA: TGTGCCAGCAGCAACCTTGGCGGGCCCGCGGGTGAGCAGTTCTTC
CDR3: CASSNLGGPAGEQFF

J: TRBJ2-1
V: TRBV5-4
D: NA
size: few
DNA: TGTGCCAGCAGCCGGCTAGGGGCGGGGGCTTCCTACAATGAGCAGTTCTTC
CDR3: CASSRLGAGASYNEQFF

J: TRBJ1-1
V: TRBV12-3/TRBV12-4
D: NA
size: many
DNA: TGTGCCAGCAGCCCCCTCTGGGGGCGGAAGAACACTGAAGCTTTCTTT
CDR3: CASSPLWGRKNTEAFF

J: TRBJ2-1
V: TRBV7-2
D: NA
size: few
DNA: TGTGCCAGCAGCTTAGCCTCGGTCAATGAGCAGTTCTTC
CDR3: CASSLASVNEQFF

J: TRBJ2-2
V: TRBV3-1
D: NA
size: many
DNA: TGTGCCAGCAGCCAAGATCACAGGTTCGGCAACACCGGGGAGCTGTTTTTT
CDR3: CASSQDHRFGNTGELFF

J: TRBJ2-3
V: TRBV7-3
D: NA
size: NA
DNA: TGTGCCAGCAGCTTAAACCGGGATCTAGCGGATACGCAGTATTTT
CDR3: CASSLNRDLADTQYF

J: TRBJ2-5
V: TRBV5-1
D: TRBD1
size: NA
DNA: TGCGCCAGCAGGCCGGGACAGGGGGCGGAGACCCAGTACTTC
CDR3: CASRPGQGAETQYF

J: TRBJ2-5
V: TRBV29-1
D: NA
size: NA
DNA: TGCAGCGGACGGTCGGGCCAAGAGACCCAGTACTTC
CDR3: CSGRSGQETQYF

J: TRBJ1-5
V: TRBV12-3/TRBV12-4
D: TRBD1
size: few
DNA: TGTGCCAGCAGCAGGACAGGGGGCGGTCAGCCCCAGCATTTT
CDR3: CASSRTGGGQPQHF

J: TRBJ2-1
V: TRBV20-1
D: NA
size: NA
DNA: TGCAGTGCCCTACCCCCGTGGACAATAAATGAGCAGTTCTTC
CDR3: CSALPPWTINEQFF

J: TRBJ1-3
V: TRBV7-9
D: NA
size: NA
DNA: TGTGCCAGCAGCTTCGCCGGCAGGGGAGATGCTGGAAACACCATATATTTT
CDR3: CASSFAGRGDAGNTIYF

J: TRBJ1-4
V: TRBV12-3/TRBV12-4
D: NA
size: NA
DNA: TGTGCCAGCAGTTCGCCACAGACTGAACGCGCAACTAATGAAAAACTGTTTTTT
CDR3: CASSSPQTERATNEKLFF

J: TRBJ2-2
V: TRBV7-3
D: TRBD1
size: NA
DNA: TGTGCCAGCAGCTTTACCGGGACAGGGGTGGGGGAGCTGTTTTTT
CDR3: CASSFTGTGVGELFF

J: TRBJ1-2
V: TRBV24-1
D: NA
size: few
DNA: TGTGCCACCAGTGTAGGCAGTAGTCTCTCTGGCTACACCTTC
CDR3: CATSVGSSLSGYTF

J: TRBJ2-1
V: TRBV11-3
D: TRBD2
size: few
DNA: TGTGCCAGCAGCTTAGGGGCGGGGGGGAGTCTAGATGAGCAGTTCTTC
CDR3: CASSLGAGGSLDEQFF

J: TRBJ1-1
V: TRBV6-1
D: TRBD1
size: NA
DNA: TGTGCCAGCGGGACTCGGGACAGGGGACCTGAAGCTTTCTTT
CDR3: CASGTRDRGPEAFF

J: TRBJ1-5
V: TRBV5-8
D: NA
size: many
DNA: TGTGCCAGCAGCTTGGAGACAGGACCAAATCAGCCCCAGCATTTT
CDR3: CASSLETGPNQPQHF

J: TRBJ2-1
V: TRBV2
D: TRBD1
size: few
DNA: TGTGCCAGCAGTGTCAGACAGGGTAATTACAATGAGCAGTTCTTC
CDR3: CASSVRQGNYNEQFF

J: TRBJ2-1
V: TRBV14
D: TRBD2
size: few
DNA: TGTGCCAGCAGCCACAAATCTAGCGGGGTGATTTACAATGAGCAGTTCTTC
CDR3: CASSHKSSGVIYNEQFF

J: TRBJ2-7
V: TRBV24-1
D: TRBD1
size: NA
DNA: TGTGCCACCAGTGATTACTCCGGGACAGGCTACGAGCAGTACTTC
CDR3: CATSDYSGTGYEQYF

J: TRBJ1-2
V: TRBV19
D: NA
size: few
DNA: TGTGCCAGTAGCAACTCCCGAGGCAGGGGATACTATGGCTACACCTTC
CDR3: CASSNSRGRGYYGYTF

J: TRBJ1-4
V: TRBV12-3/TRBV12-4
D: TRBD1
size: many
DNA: TGTGCCAGCAGTTTACGGGGACAGTCTGAAAAACTGTTTTTT
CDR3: CASSLRGQSEKLFF

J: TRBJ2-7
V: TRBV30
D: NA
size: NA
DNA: TGTGCCTGGAGTGGTAGCTACGAGCAGTACTTC
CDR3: CAWSGSYEQYF

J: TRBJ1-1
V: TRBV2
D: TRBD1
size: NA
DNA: TGTGCCAGCAGGGGACAGAAGTACACTGAAGCTTTCTTT
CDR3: CASRGQKYTEAFF

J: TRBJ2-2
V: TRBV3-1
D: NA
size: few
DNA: TGTGCCAGCAGCCAAGAGAGCGGTTACACCGGGGAGCTGTTTTTT
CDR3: CASSQESGYTGELFF

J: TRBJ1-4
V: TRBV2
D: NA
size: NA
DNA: TGTGCCAGCAGTGACCTGGGTACCTTGGAAAAACTGTTTTTT
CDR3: CASSDLGTLEKLFF

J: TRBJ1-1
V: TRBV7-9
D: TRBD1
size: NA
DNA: TGTGCCAGCAGCCCCCGGACAGGGAGGACTGAAGCTTTCTTT
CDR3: CASSPRTGRTEAFF

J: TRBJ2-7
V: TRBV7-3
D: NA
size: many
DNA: TGTGCCAGCAGCTTAAAATCCCCGGGATCCTACTCCTACGAGCAGTACTTC
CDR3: CASSLKSPGSYSYEQYF

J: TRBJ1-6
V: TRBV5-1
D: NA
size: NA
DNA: TGCGCCAGCAGCAAAACAGGGTTCTCCAATAATTCACCCCTCCACTTT
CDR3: CASSKTGFSNNSPLHF

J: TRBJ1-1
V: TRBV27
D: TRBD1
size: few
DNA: TGTGCCAGCAGCAGACCAGGGGGTACTGAAGCTTTCTTT
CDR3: CASSRPGGTEAFF

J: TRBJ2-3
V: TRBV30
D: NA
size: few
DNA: TGTGCCTGGAGTGTAATACGGGGAGATACGCAGTATTTT
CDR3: CAWSVIRGDTQYF

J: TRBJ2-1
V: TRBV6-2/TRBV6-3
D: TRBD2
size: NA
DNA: TGTGCCAGCGGACGGGGGGCTAGCGGGATCTCCTACAATGAGCAGTTCTTC
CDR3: CASGRGASGISYNEQFF

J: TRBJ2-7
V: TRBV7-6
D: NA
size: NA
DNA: TGTGCCAGCAGCTTAGCGGCGGTTCTCTACGAGCAGTACTTC
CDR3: CASSLAAVLYEQYF